The source of this TCR beta chain is a study of technical replicates of blood from a few donors. Germline CDR1 is KGHSH and CDR2 is LQKENI. J lost 10 bases, V lost 3 bases, and 8 bases had no gene match. The length of the CDR3 is 14 residues. Clones were read by immunoSEQ multiplex PCR, and TCRdb kept only the in-frame ones, dropping some. The sample contains tens of thousands of clones, approximately 96% of which appear only once. Input material: T cells isolated from PBMCs. The V gene is TRBV18, the J gene TRBJ2-1; 8 bases are shared with TRBD1. This clonotype originated in a human donor in good health. CDR3 sequence reads: CASSPGQGNWEQFF. In nucleotides, the CDR3 is TGTGCCAGCTCACCCGGACAGGGAAATTGGGAGCAGTTCTTC.